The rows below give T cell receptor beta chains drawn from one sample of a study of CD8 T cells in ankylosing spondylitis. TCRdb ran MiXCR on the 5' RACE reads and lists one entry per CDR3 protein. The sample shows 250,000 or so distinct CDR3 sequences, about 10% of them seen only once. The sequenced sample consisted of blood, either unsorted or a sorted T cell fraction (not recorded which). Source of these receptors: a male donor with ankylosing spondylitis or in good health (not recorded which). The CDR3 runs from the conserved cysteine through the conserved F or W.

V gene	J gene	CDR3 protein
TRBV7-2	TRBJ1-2	CASSLVRGPSYGYTF
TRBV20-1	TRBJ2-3	CSAIDPSKPDTQYF
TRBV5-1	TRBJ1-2	CASTKDSANYGYTF
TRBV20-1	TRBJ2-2	CSARDRGTGSTGELFF
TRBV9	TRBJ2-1	CASSGGTGYNEQFF
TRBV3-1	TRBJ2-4	CASSQDVTRTKNIQYF
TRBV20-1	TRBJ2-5	CSARDQRGEETQYF
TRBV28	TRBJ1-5	CASSLRGTQHF
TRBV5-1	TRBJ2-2	CASKRNPGELFF
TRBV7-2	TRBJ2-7	CASSFTGSAVFEQYF
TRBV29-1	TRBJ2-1	CSVYGVGYNEQFF
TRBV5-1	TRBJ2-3	CASSFRAPQGATDTQYF
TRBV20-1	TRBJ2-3	CSASPGAQYF
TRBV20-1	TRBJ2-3	CSAPGGSTDTQYF
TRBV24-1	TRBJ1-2	CATMYFGYTF
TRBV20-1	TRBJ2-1	CSAPGTEDYNEQFF
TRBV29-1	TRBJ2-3	CSVSRDGSGGRADTQYF
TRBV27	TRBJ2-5	CASSLSGRQTQYF
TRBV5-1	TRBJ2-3	CASSRGGSTDTQYF
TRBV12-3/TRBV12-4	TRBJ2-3	CASSLRQPSITDTQYF
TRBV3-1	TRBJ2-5	CASSQDQETQYF
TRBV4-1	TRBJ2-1	CASSQVWQSSYNEQFF
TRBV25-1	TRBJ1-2	CASSFGYNYGYTF
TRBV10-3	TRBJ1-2	CAISESGARTENYGYTF
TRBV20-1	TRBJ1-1	CSAETVEVTEAFF
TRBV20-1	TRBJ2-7	CSAEVLGVHEQYF
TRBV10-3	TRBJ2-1	CAISDGQGRYNEQFF
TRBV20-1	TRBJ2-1	CSAASGNVYNEQFF
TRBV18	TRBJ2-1	CASSPSRHLLAGTTPGEQFF
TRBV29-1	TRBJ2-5	CSVRYMETQYF
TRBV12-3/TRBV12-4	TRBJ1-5	CASSPPGNQPQHF
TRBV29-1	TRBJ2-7	CSAFAGVTNHEQYF